Listed below are T cell receptor beta chains from one sample, sequenced in a study of regulatory T cells in long-lasting Graves disease. TCRdb analysed the multiplex PCR reads with MiXCR anew, one entry per CDR3 protein. The sample gives roughly 610,000 distinct CDR3 sequences, 15% to 20% of which show up once; around 12% is in the top ten. The sample was also reused in another study, on T cells in Graves' hyperthyroidism and ophthalmopathy.

Sequencing was performed on peripheral blood mononuclear cells (PBMCs), taken at new diagnosis, from a patient treated with antithyroid drugs. The receptors come from a man aged 18 to 29 with Graves disease. Each CDR3 is given with its conserved first and last residue. The D gene is left open where the match is weak. Part of the rows lack a size; the others show once, few, many or a class for expanded clones.

few	TRBV6-5	11	TRBJ1-1	.	CASSYPTEAFF	TGTGCCAGCAGTTACCCCACTGAAGCTTTCTTT
.	TRBV7-3	14	TRBJ2-1	.	CASSEGNAYNGQFF	TGTGCCAGCAGCGAGGGTAATGCCTACAATGGGCAGTTCTTC
few	TRBV5-1	14	TRBJ1-6	.	CASRKGPENSPLHF	TGCGCCAGCAGGAAGGGACCGGAAAATTCACCCCTCCACTTT
.	TRBV19	13	TRBJ1-2	.	CASQDRSSYGYTF	TGTGCCAGTCAGGACAGATCGAGCTATGGCTACACCTTC
few	TRBV20-1	11	TRBJ2-3	TRBD2	CSAPSGNTQYF	TGCAGTGCCCCGAGCGGGAATACGCAGTATTTT
.	TRBV29-1	12	TRBJ2-7	TRBD2	CSGGLAGHEQYF	TGCAGCGGGGGACTAGCGGGTCACGAGCAGTACTTC
.	TRBV9	12	TRBJ1-2	TRBD1	CASSTRTGSHTF	TGTGCCAGCAGCACCCGGACAGGGAGCCACACCTTC
many	TRBV2	16	TRBJ2-1	TRBD2	CASSESLAGALNEQFF	TGTGCCAGCAGTGAAAGCCTAGCGGGAGCCCTCAATGAGCAGTTCTTC
few	TRBV28	15	TRBJ2-7	.	CASSPRAEVYYEQYF	TGTGCCAGCAGCCCGAGGGCAGAGGTGTACTACGAGCAGTACTTC
many	TRBV9	16	TRBJ2-7	.	CASSPWGGTRSYEQYF	TGTGCCAGCAGCCCCTGGGGTGGGACAAGATCCTACGAGCAGTACTTC
.	TRBV10-3	13	TRBJ2-2	TRBD1	CASGQGDTGELFF	TGTGCCAGCGGACAGGGTGACACCGGGGAGCTGTTTTTT
.	TRBV5-5	15	TRBJ2-7	.	CASSLFGTATYEQYF	TGTGCCAGCAGCTTGTTCGGGACTGCCACCTACGAGCAGTACTTC
.	TRBV20-1	13	TRBJ1-1	.	CSARGSGNTEAFF	TGCAGTGCTAGAGGGTCGGGTAACACTGAAGCTTTCTTT
.	TRBV29-1	13	TRBJ1-5	TRBD1	CSVGDRSNQPQHF	TGCAGCGTGGGGGACAGAAGCAATCAGCCCCAGCATTTT
many	TRBV12-3/TRBV12-4	14	TRBJ2-3	.	CASSARIETDTQYF	TGTGCCAGCAGTGCTCGAATAGAGACAGATACGCAGTATTTT
many	TRBV12-3/TRBV12-4	13	TRBJ1-1	TRBD1	CASSLQGNVEAFF	TGTGCCAGCAGTCTACAGGGGAATGTTGAAGCTTTCTTT
.	TRBV12-3/TRBV12-4	13	TRBJ1-6	.	CASSLSGDSPLHF	TGTGCCAGCAGTCTGTCAGGGGATTCACCCCTCCACTTT
many	TRBV12-3/TRBV12-4	16	TRBJ1-2	.	CASSLRPLRSGYGYTF	TGTGCCAGCAGTTTAAGACCGCTCCGCTCCGGGTATGGCTACACCTTC
.	TRBV2	15	TRBJ2-5	.	CASTGQGSLSETQYF	TGTGCCAGCACCGGCCAGGGATCGTTGTCGGAGACCCAGTACTTC
many	TRBV7-9	17	TRBJ2-1	.	CASSGQRTAETYNEQFF	TGTGCCAGCAGCGGACAACGGACAGCCGAGACCTACAATGAGCAGTTCTTC
.	TRBV5-1	16	TRBJ2-3	TRBD2	CASGLSGRAVGDTQYF	TGCGCCAGCGGCTTAAGCGGGAGGGCCGTGGGGGATACGCAGTATTTT
few	TRBV20-1	14	TRBJ1-2	.	CSAPLMLDNYGYTF	TGCAGTGCTCCCTTAATGTTGGATAACTATGGCTACACCTTC
few	TRBV29-1	14	TRBJ2-7	TRBD1	CSVETGQGSYEQYF	TGCAGCGTGGAAACGGGACAGGGATCCTACGAGCAGTACTTC
many	TRBV11-3	13	TRBJ2-2	.	CASSLGLSGELFF	TGTGCCAGCAGCTTAGGATTGTCCGGGGAGCTGTTTTTT
many	TRBV28	13	TRBJ2-1	.	CASSLYRRTEQFF	TGTGCCAGCAGTTTATATAGGCGAACGGAGCAGTTCTTC
few	TRBV6-1	14	TRBJ2-7	.	CASTGRAHSYEQYF	TGTGCCAGCACCGGGCGGGCCCACTCCTACGAGCAGTACTTC
few	TRBV5-6	16	TRBJ2-1	TRBD2	CASGLPRLAGVDEQFF	TGTGCCAGCGGACTACCGCGACTAGCGGGAGTGGATGAGCAGTTCTTC
.	TRBV6-4	13	TRBJ1-2	.	CASSDSGPYGYTF	TGTGCCAGCAGTGACTCCGGACCCTATGGCTACACCTTC
many	TRBV27	16	TRBJ2-3	.	CASSLSRRGLADTQYF	TGTGCCAGCAGTTTATCGCGGCGGGGGCTCGCAGATACGCAGTATTTT
.	TRBV11-2	16	TRBJ1-2	.	CASSEPGLEGSGGYTF	TGTGCCAGCAGCGAACCGGGACTGGAAGGTAGTGGTGGCTACACCTTC
.	TRBV9	15	TRBJ2-6	.	CASSHLGSGANVLTF	TGTGCCAGCAGCCATCTGGGGTCTGGGGCCAACGTCCTGACTTTC
.	TRBV6-2/TRBV6-3	15	TRBJ2-5	TRBD2	CASSRLAGGVETQYF	TGTGCCAGCAGTCGACTAGCGGGAGGAGTAGAGACCCAGTACTTC
many	TRBV12-3/TRBV12-4	15	TRBJ1-5	.	CASSLGGFGNQPQHF	TGTGCCAGCAGTCTTGGGGGATTCGGTAATCAGCCCCAGCATTTT
many	TRBV7-3	15	TRBJ2-7	.	CASSLNTGPGYEQYF	TGTGCCAGCAGCTTAAACACAGGGCCGGGCTACGAGCAGTACTTC
.	TRBV20-1	15	TRBJ2-3	TRBD2	CSAKLAGPSTDTQYF	TGCAGTGCCAAATTAGCGGGACCAAGCACAGATACGCAGTATTTT
many	TRBV6-5	15	TRBJ2-3	.	CASSYKSGIADTQYF	TGTGCCAGCAGTTATAAGTCAGGTATCGCAGATACGCAGTATTTT
many	TRBV3-1	19	TRBJ2-1	TRBD2	CASSHAPRASGRGYNEQFF	TGTGCCAGCAGCCACGCCCCGAGAGCTAGCGGGAGGGGGTACAATGAGCAGTTCTTC
few	TRBV6-1	14	TRBJ2-5	TRBD2	CASSRLAPQETQYF	TGTGCCAGCAGTCGACTAGCGCCCCAAGAGACCCAGTACTTC
many	TRBV27	16	TRBJ2-2	TRBD1	CASPPRGPSNTGELFF	TGTGCCAGCCCTCCGAGGGGGCCTTCGAACACCGGGGAGCTGTTTTTT
many	TRBV2	18	TRBJ2-3	TRBD2	CASSSPSGTVMSTDTQYF	TGTGCCAGCAGTTCCCCCAGCGGGACCGTTATGAGCACAGATACGCAGTATTTT
.	TRBV6-1	14	TRBJ2-3	TRBD1	CASSTTGSADTQYF	TGTGCCAGCAGTACGACAGGGTCAGCAGATACGCAGTATTTT
many	TRBV7-2	14	TRBJ1-3	.	CASSYTPGADTIYF	TGTGCCAGCAGTTATACTCCGGGGGCGGACACCATATATTTT
few	TRBV5-1	17	TRBJ2-1	TRBD2	CASSLGLRTSPYNEQFF	TGCGCCAGCAGCTTGGGCTTAAGGACTAGCCCCTACAATGAGCAGTTCTTC
.	TRBV19	16	TRBJ2-3	TRBD1	CASRPLTGGVGYTQYF	TGTGCCAGTAGACCACTTACAGGGGGAGTGGGGTATACGCAGTATTTT
.	TRBV27	15	TRBJ2-7	.	CASSRIGVSVHEQYF	TGTGCCAGCAGCAGAATCGGGGTTTCCGTCCACGAGCAGTACTTC
many	TRBV12-5	11	TRBJ2-1	.	CASGHSNEQFF	TGTGCTAGTGGTCACAGTAATGAGCAGTTCTTC
few	TRBV30	14	TRBJ2-1	.	CAWTGLGSHNKQFF	TGTGCCTGGACCGGACTGGGGTCCCACAATAAGCAGTTCTTC
many	TRBV28	13	TRBJ2-3	.	CASRPGLKDTQYF	TGTGCCAGCAGGCCGGGACTTAAAGATACGCAGTATTTT
.	TRBV20-1	12	TRBJ1-5	.	CSASFAPAAQHF	TGCAGTGCTAGTTTCGCCCCTGCGGCCCAGCATTTT
few	TRBV30	14	TRBJ2-1	.	CAWSGEFYYNEQFF	TGTGCCTGGAGTGGTGAGTTTTACTACAATGAGCAGTTCTTC
.	TRBV6-2/TRBV6-3	16	TRBJ1-4	.	CASSYSSAGGGEKLFF	TGTGCCAGCAGTTACTCGAGTGCGGGAGGAGGTGAAAAACTGTTTTTT
many	TRBV29-1	11	TRBJ2-3	.	CSVGARDTQYF	TGCAGCGTTGGGGCCCGAGATACGCAGTATTTT
few	TRBV28	14	TRBJ1-5	.	CASSTLSGNQPHHF	TGTGCCAGCAGCACACTATCGGGGAATCAGCCCCATCATTTT
many	TRBV19	13	TRBJ2-1	TRBD2	CASSILREGEQFF	TGTGCCAGTAGTATTCTGCGGGAGGGTGAGCAGTTCTTC
.	TRBV20-1	13	TRBJ1-1	TRBD1	CSASADRGTEAFF	TGCAGTGCTAGCGCGGACAGGGGCACTGAAGCTTTCTTT
many	TRBV2	17	TRBJ1-2	TRBD1	CASSEEEGAGGPYGYTF	TGTGCCAGCAGTGAAGAGGAGGGGGCCGGGGGCCCCTATGGCTACACCTTC
.	TRBV9	17	TRBJ2-2	TRBD2	CASSAPPGTSGTGELFF	TGTGCCAGCAGCGCACCGCCCGGGACTAGCGGCACCGGGGAGCTGTTTTTT
many	TRBV12-3/TRBV12-4	13	TRBJ2-7	TRBD2	CASSRAGVHEQYF	TGTGCCAGCAGCCGAGCGGGAGTCCACGAGCAGTACTTC
once	TRBV7-7	13	TRBJ2-1	.	CASSRVDSDEQFF	TGTGCTAGCAGCCGCGTAGACAGCGATGAGCAGTTCTTC